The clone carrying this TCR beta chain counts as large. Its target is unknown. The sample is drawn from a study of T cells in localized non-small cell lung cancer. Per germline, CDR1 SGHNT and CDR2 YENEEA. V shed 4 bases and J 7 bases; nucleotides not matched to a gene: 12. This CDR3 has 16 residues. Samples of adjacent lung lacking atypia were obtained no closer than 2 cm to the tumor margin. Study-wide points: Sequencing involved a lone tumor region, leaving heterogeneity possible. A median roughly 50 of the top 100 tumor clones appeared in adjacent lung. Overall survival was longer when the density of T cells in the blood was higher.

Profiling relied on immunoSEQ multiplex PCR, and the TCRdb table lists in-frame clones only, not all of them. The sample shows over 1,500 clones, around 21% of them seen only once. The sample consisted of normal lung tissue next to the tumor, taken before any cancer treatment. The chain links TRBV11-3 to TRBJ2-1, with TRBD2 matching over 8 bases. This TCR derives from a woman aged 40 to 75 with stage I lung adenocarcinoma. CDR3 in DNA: TGTGCCAGCAGCTCCTACGGGGGGGCCTTGGGGAATGAGCAGTTCTTC. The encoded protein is CASSSYGGALGNEQFF.